Listed here is a single T cell receptor (beta chain). This specimen comes from a study of blood T cell repertoires in COVID-19. Turning to the study itself: T cells, B-cell-depleted T cells, or PBMCs provided the cDNA or gDNA that served as material.

TCRdb's table, derived via immunoSEQ multiplex PCR, lists solely in-frame clones and lacks some. This sample has tens of thousands of clones, with roughly 88% found just once. Trimming shortened V by 3 bases and J by 5 bases, and 13 bases separated the two germline ends. Per the germline V gene, CDR1 is GTSNPN and CDR2 is SVGIG (reference sequence). The CDR3 length is 14 residues. This clonotype was sampled from a man aged 50 to 59 with active COVID-19. This chain links TRBV30 with TRBJ2-2; a possible D gene is TRBD2 (5 bases). The sample taken for sequencing was peripheral blood. DNA for the CDR3: TGTGCCTGGAGACTAGGGCGGAGGACCGGGGAGCTGTTTTTT. It is translated as CAWRLGRRTGELFF.